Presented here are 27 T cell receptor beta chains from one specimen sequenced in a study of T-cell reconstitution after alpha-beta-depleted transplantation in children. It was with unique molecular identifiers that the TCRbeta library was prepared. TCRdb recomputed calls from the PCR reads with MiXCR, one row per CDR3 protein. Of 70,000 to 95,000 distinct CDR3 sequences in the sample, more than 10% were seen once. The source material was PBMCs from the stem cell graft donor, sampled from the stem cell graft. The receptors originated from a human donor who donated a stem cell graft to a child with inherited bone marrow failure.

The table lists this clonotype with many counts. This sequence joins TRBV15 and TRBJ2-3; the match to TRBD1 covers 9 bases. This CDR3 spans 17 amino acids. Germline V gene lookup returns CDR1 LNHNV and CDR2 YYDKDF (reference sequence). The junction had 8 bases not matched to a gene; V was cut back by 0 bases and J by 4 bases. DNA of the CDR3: TGTGCCACCAGCAGAGATGTAGGACAGGGGCCCCCAGATACGCAGTATTTT. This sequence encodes CATSRDVGQGPPDTQYF.

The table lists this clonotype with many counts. The CDR3 loop reads CSAAGSGYTF. The CDR3 DNA is TGCAGTGCTGCAGGCTCTGGCTACACCTTC. This sequence joins TRBV20-1 and TRBJ1-2; unclear D gene. CDR1 and CDR2 from the germline V gene are DFQATT and SNEGSKA (reference sequence). This CDR3 spans 10 amino acids. V lost 5 bases and J 7 bases, leaving 8 bases between the germline ends.

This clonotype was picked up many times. In nucleotides, the CDR3 is TGCAGCGTTAGAGACACGAACACTGAAGCTTTCTTT. Translating gives CSVRDTNTEAFF. This chain joins TRBV29-1 and TRBJ1-1, with D unclear. Per the germline V gene, CDR1 is SQVTM and CDR2 is ANQGSEA. The CDR3 is made up of 12 amino acids. V was pared by 5 bases and J by 1 base, with 8 bases between. Combining the CDR3 with reference TRBV29-1 and TRBJ1-1 gives the whole variable domain SAVISQKPSRDICQRGTSLTIQCQVDSQVTMMFWYRQQPGQSLTLIATANQGSEATYESGFVIDKFPISRPNLTFSTLTVSNMSPEDSSIYLCSVRDTNTEAFFGQGTRLTVV.

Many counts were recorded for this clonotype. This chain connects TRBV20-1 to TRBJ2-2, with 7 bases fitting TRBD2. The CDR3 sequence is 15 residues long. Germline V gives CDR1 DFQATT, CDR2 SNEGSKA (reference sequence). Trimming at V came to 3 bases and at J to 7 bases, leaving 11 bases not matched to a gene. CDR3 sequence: CSASEVGGPGGELFF. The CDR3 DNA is TGCAGTGCTAGCGAAGTGGGAGGGCCCGGCGGGGAGCTGTTTTTT.

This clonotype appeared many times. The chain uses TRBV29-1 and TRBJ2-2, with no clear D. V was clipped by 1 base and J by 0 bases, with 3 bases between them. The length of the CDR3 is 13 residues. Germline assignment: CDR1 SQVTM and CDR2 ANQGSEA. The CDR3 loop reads CSVEVPNTGELFF. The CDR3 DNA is TGCAGCGTTGAAGTTCCGAACACCGGGGAGCTGTTTTTT.

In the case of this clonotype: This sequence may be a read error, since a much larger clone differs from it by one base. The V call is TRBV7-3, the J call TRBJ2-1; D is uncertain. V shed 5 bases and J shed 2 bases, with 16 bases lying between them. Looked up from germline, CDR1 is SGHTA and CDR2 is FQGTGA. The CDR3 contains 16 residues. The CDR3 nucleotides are TGTGCCAGCAGCCCAGCGTCGTCATCGCCCTACAATGAGCAGTTCTTC. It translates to CASSPASSSPYNEQFF.

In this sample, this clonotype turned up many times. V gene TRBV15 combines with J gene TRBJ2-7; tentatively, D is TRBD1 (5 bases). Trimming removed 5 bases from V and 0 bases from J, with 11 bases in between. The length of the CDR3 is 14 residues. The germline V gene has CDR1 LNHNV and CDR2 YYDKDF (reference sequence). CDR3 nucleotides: TGTGCCACCAGCCCGCAGGGAAGCTCCTACGAGCAGTACTTC. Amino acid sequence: CATSPQGSSYEQYF. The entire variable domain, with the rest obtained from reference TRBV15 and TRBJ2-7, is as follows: DAMVIQNPRYQVTQFGKPVTLSCSQTLNHNVMYWYQQKSSQAPKLLFHYYDKDFNNEADTPDNFQSRRPNTSFCFLDIRSPGLGDTAMYLCATSPQGSSYEQYFGPGTRLTVT.

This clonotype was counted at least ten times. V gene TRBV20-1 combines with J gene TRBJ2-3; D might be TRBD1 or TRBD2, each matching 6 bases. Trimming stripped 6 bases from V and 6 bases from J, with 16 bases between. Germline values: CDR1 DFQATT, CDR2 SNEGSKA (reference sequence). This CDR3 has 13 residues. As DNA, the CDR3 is TGCAGTGCGAACCACAGAGGGGGGGATACGCAGTATTTT. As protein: CSANHRGGDTQYF.

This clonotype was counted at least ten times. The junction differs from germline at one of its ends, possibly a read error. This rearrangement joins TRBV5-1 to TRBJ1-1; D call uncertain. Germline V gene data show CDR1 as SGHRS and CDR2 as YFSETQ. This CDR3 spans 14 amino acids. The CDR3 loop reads CASSVSTQNTKAFF. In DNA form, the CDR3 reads TGCGCCAGCAGCGTAAGCACACAGAACACTAAAGCTTTCTTT.

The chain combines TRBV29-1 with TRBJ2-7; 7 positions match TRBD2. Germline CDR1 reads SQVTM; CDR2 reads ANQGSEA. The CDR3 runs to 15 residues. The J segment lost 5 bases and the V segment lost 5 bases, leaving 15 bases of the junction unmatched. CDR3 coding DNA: TGCAGCGTTAACGGGGGGAGAGGCGGATACAACGAGCAGTACTTC. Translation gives CSVNGGRGGYNEQYF.

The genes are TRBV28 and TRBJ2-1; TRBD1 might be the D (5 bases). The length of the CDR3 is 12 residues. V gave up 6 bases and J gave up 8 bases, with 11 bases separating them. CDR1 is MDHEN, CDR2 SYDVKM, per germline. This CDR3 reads CASRTASDEQFF. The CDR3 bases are TGTGCCAGCAGGACAGCATCCGATGAGCAGTTCTTC. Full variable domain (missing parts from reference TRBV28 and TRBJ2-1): DVKVTQSSRYLVKRTGEKVFLECVQDMDHENMFWYRQDPGLGLRLIYFSYDVKMKEKGDIPEGYSVSREKKERFSLILESASTNQTSMYLCASRTASDEQFFGPGTRLTVL.

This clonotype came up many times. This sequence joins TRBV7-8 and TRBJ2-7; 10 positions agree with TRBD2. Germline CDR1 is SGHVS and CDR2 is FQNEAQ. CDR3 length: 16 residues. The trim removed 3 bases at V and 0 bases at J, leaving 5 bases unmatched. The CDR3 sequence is CASSFGLAGVSYEQYF. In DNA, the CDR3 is TGTGCCAGCAGCTTCGGGCTAGCGGGGGTCTCCTACGAGCAGTACTTC.

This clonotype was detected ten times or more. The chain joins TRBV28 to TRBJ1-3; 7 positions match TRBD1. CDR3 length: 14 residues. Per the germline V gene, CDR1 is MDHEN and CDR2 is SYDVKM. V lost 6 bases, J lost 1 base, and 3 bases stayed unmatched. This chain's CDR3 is CASRGGQSGNTIYF. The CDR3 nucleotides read TGTGCCAGCAGGGGGGGACAGTCTGGAAACACCATATATTTT.

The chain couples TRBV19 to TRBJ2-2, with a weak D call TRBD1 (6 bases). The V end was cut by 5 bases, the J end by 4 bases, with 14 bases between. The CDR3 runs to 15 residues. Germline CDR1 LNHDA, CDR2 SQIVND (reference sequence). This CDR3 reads CASSYIQGATGELFF. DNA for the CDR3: TGTGCCAGTAGTTACATACAGGGTGCCACCGGGGAGCTGTTTTTT.

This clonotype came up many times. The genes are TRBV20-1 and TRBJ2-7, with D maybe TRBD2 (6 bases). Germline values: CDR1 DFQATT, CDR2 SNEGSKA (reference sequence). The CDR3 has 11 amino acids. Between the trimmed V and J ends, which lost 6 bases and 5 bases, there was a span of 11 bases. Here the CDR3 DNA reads TGCAGTGCCGGCCGCGGGGACGAGCAGTACTTC. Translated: CSAGRGDEQYF.

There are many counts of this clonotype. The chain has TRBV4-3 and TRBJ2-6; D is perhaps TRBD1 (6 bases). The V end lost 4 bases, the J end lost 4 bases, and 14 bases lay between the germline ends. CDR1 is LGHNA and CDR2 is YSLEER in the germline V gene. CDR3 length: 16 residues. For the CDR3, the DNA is TGCGCCAGCAGCCTCACAGGGCCCTCCGGGGCCAACGTCCTGACTTTC. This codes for CASSLTGPSGANVLTF.

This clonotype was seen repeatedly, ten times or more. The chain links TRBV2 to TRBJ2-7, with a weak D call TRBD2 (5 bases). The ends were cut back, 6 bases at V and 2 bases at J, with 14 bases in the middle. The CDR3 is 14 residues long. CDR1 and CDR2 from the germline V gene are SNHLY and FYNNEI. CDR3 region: CASSERGFPYEQYF. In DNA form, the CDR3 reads TGTGCCAGCAGCGAACGGGGTTTCCCCTACGAGCAGTACTTC. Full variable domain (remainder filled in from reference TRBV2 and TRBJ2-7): EPEVTQTPSHQVTQMGQEVILRCVPISNHLYFYWYRQILGQKVEFLVSFYNNEISEKSEIFDDQFSVERPDGSNFTLKIRSTKLEDSAMYFCASSERGFPYEQYFGPGTRLTVT.

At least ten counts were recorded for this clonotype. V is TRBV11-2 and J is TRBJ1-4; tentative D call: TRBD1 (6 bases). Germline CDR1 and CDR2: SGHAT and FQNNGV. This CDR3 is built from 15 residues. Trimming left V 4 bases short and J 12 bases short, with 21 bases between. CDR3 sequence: CASSSSSGGIGELFF. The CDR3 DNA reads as TGTGCCAGCAGCTCAAGTTCCGGGGGCATCGGTGAACTGTTTTTT. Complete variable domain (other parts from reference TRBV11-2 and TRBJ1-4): EAGVAQSPRYKIIEKRQSVAFWCNPISGHATLYWYQQILGQGPKLLIQFQNNGVVDDSQLPKDRFSAERLKGVDSTLKIQPAKLEDSAVYLCASSSSSGGIGELFFGSGTQLSVL.

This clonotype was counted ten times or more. The CDR3 DNA sequence: TGTGCCAGCAGCTTACACGGGACAATAGCGGGAGATAAAAATGAGCAGTTCTTC. This codes for CASSLHGTIAGDKNEQFF. This chain joins TRBV7-3 and TRBJ2-1; 9 bases are a match to TRBD2. This CDR3 has 18 amino acids. Losses at the gene ends were 2 bases for V and 7 bases for J; bases not matched to a gene: 15. Germline lookup yields CDR1 SGHTA and CDR2 FQGTGA. Full variable domain (missing parts from reference TRBV7-3 and TRBJ2-1): GAGVSQTPSNKVTEKGKYVELRCDPISGHTALYWYRQSLGQGPEFLIYFQGTGAADDSGLPNDRFFAVRPEGSVSTLKIQRTERGDSAVYLCASSLHGTIAGDKNEQFFGPGTRLTVL.

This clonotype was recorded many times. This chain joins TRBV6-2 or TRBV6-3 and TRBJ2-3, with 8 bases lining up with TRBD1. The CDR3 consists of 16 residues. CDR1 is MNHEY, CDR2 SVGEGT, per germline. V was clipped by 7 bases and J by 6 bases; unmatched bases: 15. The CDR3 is CASTESRDRLFDTQYF. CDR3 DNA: TGTGCCAGCACCGAAAGTCGGGACAGGCTTTTTGATACGCAGTATTTT.

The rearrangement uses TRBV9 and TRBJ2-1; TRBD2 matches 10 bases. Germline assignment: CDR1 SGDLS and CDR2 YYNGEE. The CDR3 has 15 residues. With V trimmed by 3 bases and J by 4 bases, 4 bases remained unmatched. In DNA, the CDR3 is TGTGCCAGCAGCGCGAGCGGGAGGGGATACAATGAGCAGTTCTTC. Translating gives CASSASGRGYNEQFF.

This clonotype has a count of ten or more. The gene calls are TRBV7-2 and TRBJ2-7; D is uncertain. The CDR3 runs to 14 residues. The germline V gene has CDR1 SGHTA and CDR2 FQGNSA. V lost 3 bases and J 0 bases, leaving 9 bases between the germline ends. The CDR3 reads CASSFTQSSYEQYF. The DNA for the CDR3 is TGTGCCAGCAGCTTTACACAGAGCTCCTACGAGCAGTACTTC. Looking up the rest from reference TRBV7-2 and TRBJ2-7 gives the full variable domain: GAGVSQSPSNKVTEKGKDVELRCDPISGHTALYWYRQSLGQGLEFLIYFQGNSAPDKSGLPSDRFSAERTGGSVSTLTIQRTQQEDSAVYLCASSFTQSSYEQYFGPGTRLTVT.

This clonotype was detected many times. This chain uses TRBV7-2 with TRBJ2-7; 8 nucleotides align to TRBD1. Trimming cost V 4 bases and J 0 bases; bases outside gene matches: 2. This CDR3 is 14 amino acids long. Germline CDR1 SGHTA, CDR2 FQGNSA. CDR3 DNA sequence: TGTGCCAGCAGCTCGGACAGGGACTCCTACGAGCAGTACTTC. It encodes CASSSDRDSYEQYF.

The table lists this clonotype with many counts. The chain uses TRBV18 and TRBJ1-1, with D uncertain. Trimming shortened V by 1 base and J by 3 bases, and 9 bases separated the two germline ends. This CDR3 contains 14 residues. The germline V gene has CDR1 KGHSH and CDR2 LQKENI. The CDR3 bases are TGTGCCAGCTCACCACTCTGGGAGGACACTGAAGCTTTCTTT. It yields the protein CASSPLWEDTEAFF. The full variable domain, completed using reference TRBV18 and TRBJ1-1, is NAGVMQNPRHLVRRRGQEARLRCSPMKGHSHVYWYRQLPEEGLKFMVYLQKENIIDESGMPKERFSAEFPKEGPSILRIQQVVRGDSAAYFCASSPLWEDTEAFFGQGTRLTVV.

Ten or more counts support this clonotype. The CDR3 DNA reads TGTGCCAGCAGCTTAGACAGGAGTTCTAACTATGGCTACACCTTC. Amino acids: CASSLDRSSNYGYTF. The chain uses TRBV7-9 and TRBJ1-2, with a possible D match to TRBD1 (5 bases). The CDR3 covers 15 residues. V gave up 1 base and J gave up 0 bases, with 9 bases separating them. Germline CDR1 and CDR2: SEHNR and FQNEAQ (reference sequence).

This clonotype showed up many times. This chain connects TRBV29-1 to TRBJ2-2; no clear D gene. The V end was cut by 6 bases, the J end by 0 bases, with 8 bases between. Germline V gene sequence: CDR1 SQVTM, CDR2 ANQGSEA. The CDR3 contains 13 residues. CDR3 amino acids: CSVSKPNTGELFF. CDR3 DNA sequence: TGCAGCGTCTCGAAACCGAACACCGGGGAGCTGTTTTTT.

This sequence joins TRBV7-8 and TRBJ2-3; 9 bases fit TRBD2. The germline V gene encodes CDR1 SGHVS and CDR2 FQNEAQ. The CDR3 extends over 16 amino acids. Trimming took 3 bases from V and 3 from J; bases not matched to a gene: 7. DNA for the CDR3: TGTGCCAGCAGCTTTCCCTTAGCGGGGGTGACAGATACGCAGTATTTT. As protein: CASSFPLAGVTDTQYF.